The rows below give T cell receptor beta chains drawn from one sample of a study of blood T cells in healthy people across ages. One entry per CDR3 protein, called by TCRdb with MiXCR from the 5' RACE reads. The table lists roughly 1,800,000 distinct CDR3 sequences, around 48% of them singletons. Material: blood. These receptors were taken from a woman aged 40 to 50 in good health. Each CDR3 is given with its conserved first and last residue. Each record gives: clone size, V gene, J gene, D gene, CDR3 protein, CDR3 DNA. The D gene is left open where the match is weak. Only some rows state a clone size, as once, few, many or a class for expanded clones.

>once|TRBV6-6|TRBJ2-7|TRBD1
CASSFNTGDEQYF
TGTGCCAGCAGTTTCAATACAGGGGACGAGCAGTACTTC
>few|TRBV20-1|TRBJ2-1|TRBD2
CSASGNGRGAYNEQFF
TGCAGTGCTAGTGGCAACGGGCGGGGGGCATACAATGAGCAGTTCTTC
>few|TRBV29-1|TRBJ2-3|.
CSVEARGPTDTQYF
TGCAGCGTTGAAGCCCGGGGGCCAACAGATACGCAGTATTTT
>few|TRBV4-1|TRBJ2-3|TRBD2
CASSQDRAGGPSTDTQYF
TGCGCCAGCAGCCAAGATCGCGCGGGGGGGCCGAGCACAGATACGCAGTATTTT
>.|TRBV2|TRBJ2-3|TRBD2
CASILAGDTQYF
TGTGCCAGCATCCTAGCGGGGGATACGCAGTATTTT
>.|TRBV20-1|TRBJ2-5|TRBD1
CSATRQGALETQYF
TGCAGTGCTACGAGGCAGGGGGCCTTAGAGACCCAGTACTTC
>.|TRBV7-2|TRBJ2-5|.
CASSLAGKRETQYF
TGTGCCAGCAGCCTAGCCGGGAAAAGGGAGACCCAGTACTTC
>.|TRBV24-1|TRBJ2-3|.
CATETGFGTDTQYF
TGTGCCACGGAGACAGGATTTGGGACAGATACGCAGTATTTT
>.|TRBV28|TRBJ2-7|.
CASSLMAGTTGEQYF
TGTGCCAGCAGTTTAATGGCAGGTACTACGGGGGAGCAGTACTTC
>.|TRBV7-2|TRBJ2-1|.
CASSLAVLGLSYNEQFF
TGTGCCAGCAGCTTAGCAGTTTTGGGACTCTCCTACAATGAGCAGTTCTTC
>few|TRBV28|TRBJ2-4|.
CASSPPGLQNIQYF
TGTGCCAGCAGCCCTCCGGGGTTACAAAACATTCAGTACTTC
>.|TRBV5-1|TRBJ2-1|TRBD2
CASSFPGTSVVRVEQFF
TGCGCCAGCAGCTTTCCCGGGACTAGCGTGGTCCGCGTCGAGCAGTTCTTC
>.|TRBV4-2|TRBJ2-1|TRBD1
CASSQDLAGTGLNEQFF
TGTGCCAGCAGCCAAGACTTGGCCGGGACAGGCCTCAATGAGCAGTTCTTC
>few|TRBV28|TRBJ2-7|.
CASSPLVREQYF
TGTGCCAGCAGCCCCCTTGTCAGGGAGCAGTACTTC
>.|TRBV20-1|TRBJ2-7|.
CSARDVGANPYEQYF
TGCAGTGCTAGAGACGTCGGGGCCAACCCCTACGAGCAGTACTTC
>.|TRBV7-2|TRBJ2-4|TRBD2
CASSTPSGGAAKNIQYF
TGTGCCAGCAGCACACCTAGCGGGGGGGCAGCCAAAAACATTCAGTACTTC
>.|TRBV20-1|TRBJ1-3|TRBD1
CSARGGPGQGRSAGNTIYF
TGCAGTGCTAGAGGGGGACCGGGACAGGGAAGGAGTGCTGGAAACACCATATATTTT
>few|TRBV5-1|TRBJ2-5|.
CASSLEADTPQYF
TGCGCCAGCAGCTTGGAAGCAGACACCCCCCAGTACTTC
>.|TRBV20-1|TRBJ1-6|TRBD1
CSASQGDNSPLHF
TGCAGTGCTAGTCAGGGGGACAATTCACCCCTCCACTTT
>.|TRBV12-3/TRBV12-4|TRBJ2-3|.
CASSQTGGGRGVDTQYF
TGTGCCAGCAGTCAGACTGGCGGGGGCCGCGGGGTGGATACGCAGTATTTT
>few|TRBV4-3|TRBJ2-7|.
CASTLPDYLYEQYF
TGCGCCAGCACCCTCCCGGACTACCTATACGAGCAGTACTTC
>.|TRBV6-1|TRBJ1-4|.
CASSELTDPQEKLFF
TGTGCCAGCAGTGAACTAACGGACCCTCAGGAAAAACTGTTTTTT
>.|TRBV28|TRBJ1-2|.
CASSPPSALGYGYTF
TGTGCCAGCAGTCCCCCCAGCGCATTGGGCTATGGCTACACCTTC
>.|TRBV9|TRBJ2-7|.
CASSVDGTSYEQYF
TGTGCCAGCAGCGTAGATGGGACCTCCTACGAGCAGTACTTC
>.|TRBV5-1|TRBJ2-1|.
CASSLDNVPYNEQFF
TGCGCCAGCAGCTTGGACAATGTCCCCTACAATGAGCAGTTCTTC
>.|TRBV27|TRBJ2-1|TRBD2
CASSSPRVAGAYNEQFF
TGTGCCAGCAGTTCCCCGCGGGTGGCGGGGGCCTACAATGAGCAGTTCTTC
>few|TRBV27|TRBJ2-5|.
CASSPRATTRQETQYF
TGTGCCAGCAGTCCCCGGGCCACTACCAGGCAGGAGACCCAGTACTTC